The rows below give T cell receptor beta chains drawn from one sample of a study of cytomegalovirus exposure and HLA in healthy donors. TCRdb's copy holds only in-frame clones and misses some; the assay was immunoSEQ multiplex PCR. This sample's table reports fewer than 200,000 clones. Sequencing used PBMCs. The receptors come from an older woman in good health and CMV-seronegative. Each CDR3 is given with its conserved first and last residue. A D gene is named only where the DNA matches it firmly.

TRBD2 | TRBJ2-7 | TRBV5-1 | TGCGCCAGCAGCTGGGGGACTAGCGGGCGCTACGAGCAGTACTTC | CASSWGTSGRYEQYF
NA | TRBJ1-5 | TRBV2 | TGTGCCAGCAGACGGGGAGCCTTGGGGCCCCAGCATTTT | CASRRGALGPQHF
TRBD1 | TRBJ1-1 | TRBV5-6 | TGTGCCAGCAGCCGCCTAGGGGGCGCGAACACTGAAGCTTTCTTT | CASSRLGGANTEAFF
NA | TRBJ2-7 | TRBV5-1 | TGCGCCAGCAGCTCACGGGAACCCTACGAGCAGTACTTC | CASSSREPYEQYF
TRBD2 | TRBJ2-1 | TRBV7-3 | TGTGCCAGCAGCTTAGGGGGACTAGCGGGAGTCAATGAGCAGTTCTTC | CASSLGGLAGVNEQFF
NA | TRBJ2-2 | TRBV12-5 | TGTGCTAGTGGTCTCCGGAGGGACGCCGGGGAGCTGTTTTTT | CASGLRRDAGELFF
NA | TRBJ2-5 | TRBV7-7 | TGTGCCAGCAGCACCGGTTTAGAGACCCAGTACTTC | CASSTGLETQYF
NA | TRBJ2-1 | TRBV7-3 | TGTGCCAGCAGCCCCGCTGATGCAGTGGGGAGCACCTACAATGAGCAGTTCTTC | CASSPADAVGSTYNEQFF
TRBD2 | TRBJ2-7 | TRBV5-1 | TGCGCCAGCAGCGCGCTGTCTGGGACTATAACCTACGAGCAGTACTTC | CASSALSGTITYEQYF
NA | TRBJ2-7 | TRBV6-4 | TGTGCCAGCAGTGTTCAGGGGATGTCGAGCGAGCAGTACTTC | CASSVQGMSSEQYF
TRBD1 | TRBJ1-2 | TRBV4-3 | TGCGCCAGCAGCCAAGAGGACAGGGAGAACTATGGCTACACCTTC | CASSQEDRENYGYTF
TRBD1 | TRBJ1-5 | TRBV2 | TGTGCCAGCAGTGAGTCAGGGGGTGTTACTGCGGTTCAGCCCCAGCATTTT | CASSESGGVTAVQPQHF
NA | TRBJ2-7 | TRBV5-5 | TGTGCCAGCAGCTTGGACATCAGCAATCGGGTATACGAGCAGTACTTC | CASSLDISNRVYEQYF
NA | TRBJ2-7 | TRBV7-6 | TGTGCCAGCAGCTTAGAGGACTTCTCCTACGAGCAGTACTTC | CASSLEDFSYEQYF
TRBD1 | TRBJ1-1 | TRBV25-1 | TGTGCCAGCAGAACACCACAGGGGACGGAGAACACTGAAGCTTTCTTT | CASRTPQGTENTEAFF
TRBD2 | TRBJ2-7 | TRBV5-1 | TGCGCCAGCAGCTTGGCTACCAGCGGGGGGTCCGAGCAGTACTTC | CASSLATSGGSEQYF
NA | TRBJ1-1 | TRBV18 | TGTGCCAGCTCACCAATTGGGGCCCAACAGAACACTGAAGCTTTCTTT | CASSPIGAQQNTEAFF
NA | TRBJ2-2 | TRBV12-1 | TGTGCCAGCAGCTTTGGGGACAGCCGTCGACCGAGGGAGCTGTTTTTT | CASSFGDSRRPRELFF
TRBD1 | TRBJ1-4 | TRBV7-6 | TGTGCCAGCAGCTTAAATGGCGGAGGGGGCGATGAAAAACTGTTTTTT | CASSLNGGGGDEKLFF
NA | TRBJ1-2 | TRBV7-2 | TGTGCCAGCAGCTTAGGTGCCGGGAGGAACTACACCTTC | CASSLGAGRNYTF
NA | TRBJ1-1 | TRBV5-1 | TGCGCCAGCAGCCCCCGCACGGGGGGGATGAACACTGAAGCTTTCTTT | CASSPRTGGMNTEAFF